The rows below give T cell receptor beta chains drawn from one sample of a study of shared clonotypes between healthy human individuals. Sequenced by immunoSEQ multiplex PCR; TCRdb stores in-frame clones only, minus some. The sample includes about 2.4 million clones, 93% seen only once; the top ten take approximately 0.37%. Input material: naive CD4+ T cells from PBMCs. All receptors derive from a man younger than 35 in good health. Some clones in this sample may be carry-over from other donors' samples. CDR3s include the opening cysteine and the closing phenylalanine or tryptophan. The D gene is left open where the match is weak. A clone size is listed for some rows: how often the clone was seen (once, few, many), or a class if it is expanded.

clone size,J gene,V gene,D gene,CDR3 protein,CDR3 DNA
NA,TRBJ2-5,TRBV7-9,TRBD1,CASRDRGPNQETQYF,TGTGCCAGCAGGGACAGGGGCCCTAACCAAGAGACCCAGTACTTC
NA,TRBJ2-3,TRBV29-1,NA,CSPGAVTSTDTQYF,TGCAGCCCGGGAGCGGTAACTAGCACAGATACGCAGTATTTT
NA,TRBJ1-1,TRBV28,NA,CASTVGGAESTEAFF,TGTGCCAGCACCGTGGGGGGGGCTGAGAGTACTGAAGCTTTCTTT
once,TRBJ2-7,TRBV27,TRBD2,CASSPRGLAGGDSYEQYF,TGTGCCAGCAGCCCACGGGGACTAGCGGGAGGGGACTCCTACGAGCAGTACTTC
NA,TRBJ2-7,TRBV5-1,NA,CASSLGAEKYF,TGCGCCAGCAGCTTGGGGGCAGAGAAGTACTTC
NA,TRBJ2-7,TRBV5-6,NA,CASSLQGYEQYF,TGTGCCAGCAGCTTACAGGGCTACGAGCAGTACTTC
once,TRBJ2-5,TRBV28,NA,CASSPPGGGNIGDQYF,TGTGCCAGCAGTCCCCCCGGGGGCGGTAATATTGGGGACCAGTACTTC
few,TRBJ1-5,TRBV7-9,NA,CASSLNYNQPQHF,TGTGCCAGCAGCCTCAACTACAATCAGCCCCAGCATTTT
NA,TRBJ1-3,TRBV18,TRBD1,CASSPDRVRRNTIYF,TGTGCCAGCTCACCGGACAGGGTCCGAAGAAACACCATATATTTT
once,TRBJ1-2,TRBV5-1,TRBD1,CASSGQESYGYTF,TGCGCCAGCTCAGGACAGGAATCCTATGGCTACACCTTC
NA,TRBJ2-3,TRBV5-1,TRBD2,CASSPSGLAGVTDTQYF,TGCGCCAGCAGCCCTTCCGGACTAGCGGGTGTCACAGATACGCAGTATTTT
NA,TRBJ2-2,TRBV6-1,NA,CASRVQGNTGELFF,TGTGCCAGCAGGGTGCAGGGAAACACCGGGGAGCTGTTTTTT
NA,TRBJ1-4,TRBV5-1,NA,CASSFMDGSREKLFF,TGCGCCAGCAGCTTCATGGATGGGAGTCGTGAAAAACTGTTTTTT
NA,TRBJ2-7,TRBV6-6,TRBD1,CASRDGQGRAYEQYF,TGTGCCAGCAGGGACGGACAGGGGAGGGCGTACGAGCAGTACTTC
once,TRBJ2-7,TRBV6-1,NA,CASSIQGTYEQYF,TGTGCCAGCAGCATACAGGGCACCTACGAGCAGTACTTC
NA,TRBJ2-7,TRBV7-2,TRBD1,CASRSTDRGMSYEQYF,TGTGCCAGCAGAAGCACGGACAGGGGGATGTCCTACGAGCAGTACTTC
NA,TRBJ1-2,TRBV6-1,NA,CASSEALLALYGYTF,TGTGCCAGCAGTGAAGCGCTTCTGGCCCTTTATGGCTACACCTTC
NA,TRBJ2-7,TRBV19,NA,CASSLRGSYEQYF,TGTGCCAGTAGTTTAAGGGGCTCCTACGAGCAGTACTTC
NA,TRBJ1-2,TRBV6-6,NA,CASSYVSMEAYTF,TGTGCCAGCAGTTACGTTTCGATGGAAGCCTACACCTTC
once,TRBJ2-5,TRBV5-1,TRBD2,CASSLATSGSETQYF,TGCGCCAGCAGCTTGGCTACTAGCGGGTCGGAGACCCAGTACTTC
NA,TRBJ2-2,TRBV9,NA,CASSVGDYSNTGELFF,TGTGCCAGCAGCGTAGGCGACTACTCGAACACCGGGGAGCTGTTTTTT
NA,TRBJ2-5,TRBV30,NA,CAWSVGTVATQYF,TGTGCCTGGAGTGTTGGGACCGTCGCGACCCAGTACTTC
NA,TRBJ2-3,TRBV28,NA,CASQGAGEVDTQYF,TGTGCCAGCCAGGGAGCCGGGGAGGTAGATACGCAGTATTTT
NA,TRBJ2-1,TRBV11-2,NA,CASSFPKRAGNEQFF,TGTGCCAGCAGCTTCCCCAAGCGGGCGGGCAATGAGCAGTTCTTC
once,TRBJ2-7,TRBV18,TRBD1,CASSREAGTGSYEQYF,TGTGCCAGCTCACGAGAAGCCGGGACAGGGTCCTACGAGCAGTACTTC
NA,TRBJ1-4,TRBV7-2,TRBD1,CASSATTGWNEKLFF,TGTGCCAGCAGCGCCACGACAGGGTGGAATGAAAAACTGTTTTTT
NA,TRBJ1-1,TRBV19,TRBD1,CASSHRGRNTEAFF,TGTGCCAGTAGTCACAGGGGTAGGAACACTGAAGCTTTCTTT
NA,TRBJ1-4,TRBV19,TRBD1,CASLDRGSTGKLFF,TGTGCCAGCTTGGACAGGGGATCGACGGGGAAACTGTTTTTT
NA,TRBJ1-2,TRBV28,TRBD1,CASSLAKEGGDYGYTF,TGTGCCAGCAGTTTGGCCAAAGAAGGGGGCGACTATGGCTACACCTTC
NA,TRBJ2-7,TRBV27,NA,CASSLLAGYEQYF,TGTGCCAGCAGTTTATTGGCCGGGTACGAGCAGTACTTC
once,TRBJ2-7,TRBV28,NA,CASSLMSSYEQYF,TGTGCCAGCAGCCTAATGAGCTCCTACGAGCAGTACTTC
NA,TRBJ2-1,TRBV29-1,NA,CSALLRQGNSYNEQFF,TGCAGCGCCCTCCTCCGACAAGGAAACTCCTACAATGAGCAGTTCTTC
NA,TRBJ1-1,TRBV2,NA,CASSRVLGGSEAFF,TGTGCCAGCAGTCGGGTCTTGGGGGGCTCTGAAGCTTTCTTT
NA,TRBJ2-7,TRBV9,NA,CASSVDSRSYEQYF,TGTGCCAGCAGCGTGGACAGTCGCTCCTACGAGCAGTACTTC
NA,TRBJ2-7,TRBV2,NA,CASSVRAYEQYF,TGTGCCAGCAGTGTCAGGGCTTACGAGCAGTACTTC
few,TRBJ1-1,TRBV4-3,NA,CASKERNTEAFF,TGCGCGTCGAAGGAGAGGAACACTGAAGCTTTCTTT
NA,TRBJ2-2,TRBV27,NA,CASTPRGTGELFF,TGTGCCAGCACCCCGAGAGGTACCGGGGAGCTGTTTTTT
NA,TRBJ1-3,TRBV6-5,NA,CASRGQGNTIYF,TGTGCCAGCAGGGGGCAGGGAAACACCATATATTTT
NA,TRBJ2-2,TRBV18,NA,CASSPQTGTRNTGELFF,TGTGCCAGCTCACCGCAAACCGGGACGAGGAACACCGGGGAGCTGTTTTTT
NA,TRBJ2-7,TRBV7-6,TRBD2,CASSLSRGSPSIGSYEQYF,TGTGCCAGCAGCTTATCCCGCGGGAGCCCATCCATTGGCTCCTACGAGCAGTACTTC
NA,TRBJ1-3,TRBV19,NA,CASSMVTDGSGNTIYF,TGTGCCAGTAGTATGGTGACAGACGGCTCTGGAAACACCATATATTTT
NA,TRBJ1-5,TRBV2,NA,CASSGGRLQPQHF,TGTGCCAGCAGTGGGGGCCGATTGCAGCCCCAGCATTTT
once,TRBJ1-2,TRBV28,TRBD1,CASSLKQGGDYGYTF,TGTGCCAGCAGTTTAAAACAGGGGGGTGACTATGGCTACACCTTC
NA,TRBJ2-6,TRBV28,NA,CASSFEASGANVLTF,TGTGCCAGCAGTTTTGAGGCGTCTGGGGCCAACGTCCTGACTTTC
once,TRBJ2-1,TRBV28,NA,CASSYDGYNEQFF,TGTGCCAGCAGTTATGACGGTTACAATGAGCAGTTCTTC
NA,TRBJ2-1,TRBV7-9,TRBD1,CASSVGQYPGNEQFF,TGTGCCAGCAGCGTGGGACAGTACCCCGGCAATGAGCAGTTCTTC
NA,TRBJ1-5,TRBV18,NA,CASSPSDSRDQPQHF,TGTGCCAGCTCACCATCTGACAGCCGAGATCAGCCCCAGCATTTT
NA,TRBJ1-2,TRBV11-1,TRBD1,CASSPSGQGRGYTF,TGTGCCAGCAGCCCCTCCGGACAGGGTCGAGGCTACACCTTC
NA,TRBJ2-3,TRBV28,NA,CASSPGTGTDTQYF,TGTGCCAGCAGTCCAGGGACCGGCACAGATACGCAGTATTTT
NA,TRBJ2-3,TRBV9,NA,CASSVLQGTPPDTQYF,TGTGCCAGCAGCGTTTTACAGGGTACCCCTCCAGATACGCAGTATTTT
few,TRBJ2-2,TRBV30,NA,CAWSVRIVTGELFF,TGTGCCTGGAGTGTTAGAATTGTCACCGGGGAGCTGTTTTTT
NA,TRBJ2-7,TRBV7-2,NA,CASSLGIGYEQYF,TGTGCCAGCAGCTTAGGGATCGGATACGAGCAGTACTTC
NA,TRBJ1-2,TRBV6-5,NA,CASSTPRGGYGYTF,TGTGCCAGCAGTACCCCCAGGGGCGGCTATGGCTACACCTTC
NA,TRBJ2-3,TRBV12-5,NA,CASGLVGGDTQYF,TGTGCTAGTGGTTTGGTAGGAGGAGATACGCAGTATTTT
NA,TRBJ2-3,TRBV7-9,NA,CASSQASAHHRDLKDTQYF,TGTGCCAGCAGCCAAGCATCTGCCCACCACCGGGACCTAAAGGATACGCAGTATTTT
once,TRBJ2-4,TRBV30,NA,CACGLGNIQYF,TGTGCCTGCGGGCTAGGGAACATTCAGTACTTC
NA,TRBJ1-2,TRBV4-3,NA,CASSHPGALAAGGSYTF,TGCGCCAGCAGCCATCCTGGTGCGTTGGCAGCTGGAGGGAGTTACACCTTC
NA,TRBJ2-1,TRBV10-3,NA,CAGRGPLAADEQFF,TGTGCCGGCCGAGGGCCATTGGCAGCCGATGAGCAGTTCTTC
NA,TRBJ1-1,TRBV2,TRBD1,CASSELGTANTEAFF,TGTGCCAGCAGTGAGTTAGGGACAGCGAACACTGAAGCTTTCTTT
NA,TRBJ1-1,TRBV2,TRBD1,CASRGGGYTEAFF,TGTGCCAGCAGAGGGGGCGGGTACACTGAAGCTTTCTTT